Listed here are 32 T cell receptor beta chains from one sample, sequenced in a study of blood T cell repertoires in COVID-19. Only in-frame clones appear in the TCRdb table, and some are missing; sequencing was by immunoSEQ multiplex PCR. Here the sample spans roughly 400,000 clones, roughly nine tenths being singletons. Sample: PBMCs or T cells enriched from blood (not recorded which). Source of these receptors: a woman in her 40s who had been exposed to COVID-19.

The rearrangement links TRBV5-5 to TRBJ2-5; D perhaps matches TRBD2 (6 bases). The CDR3 length is 17 residues. Trimming shortened V by 4 bases and J by 3 bases, and 22 bases separated the two germline ends. Germline V gene lookup returns CDR1 SGHKS and CDR2 YYEKEE (reference sequence). Written as DNA, the CDR3 is TGTGCCAGCAGCCCACGGATCCGTGGGGGGAATGAAGAGACCCAGTACTTC. Protein sequence: CASSPRIRGGNEETQYF.

This chain joins TRBV29-1 and TRBJ1-3; perhaps TRBD1 as D (6 bases). CDR3 size: 13 residues. V was pared by 6 bases and J by 4 bases, with 13 bases between. CDR1 is SQVTM, CDR2 ANQGSEA, per germline. The CDR3 DNA reads as TGCAGCGTAAATACAGGGTCGGGAAACACCATATATTTT. Amino acids: CSVNTGSGNTIYF.

The J gene is TRBJ1-3, the V gene TRBV2; unclear D gene. Germline CDR1 is SNHLY and CDR2 is FYNNEI. The CDR3 spans 11 residues. Trimming removed 4 bases at V and 7 bases at J, with 5 bases between. CDR3 sequence: CASSAFNTIYF. CDR3 coding DNA: TGTGCCAGCAGTGCTTTCAACACCATATATTTT.

The chain employs TRBV3-1 (or the pseudogene TRBV3-2) and TRBJ1-2, with D tentatively TRBD1 (5 bases). Looked up from germline, CDR1 is LGHDT and CDR2 is YNNKEL (reference sequence). V lost 3 bases, J lost 6 bases, and 11 bases lay in between. The CDR3 extends over 13 amino acids. For the CDR3, the DNA is TGTGCCAGCAGCCAGCAAGGAGGGGATGGCTACACCTTC. Translation gives CASSQQGGDGYTF.

V gene TRBV18 combines with J gene TRBJ2-7, with D perhaps matching TRBD1 (5 bases). In germline, CDR1 is KGHSH, CDR2 LQKENI. CDR3 length equals 14 residues. V was trimmed by 3 bases and J by 2 bases, leaving 11 bases between them. The CDR3, as DNA: TGTGCCAGCTCACCTAACAGGCAAACCTACGAGCAGTACTTC. Protein product: CASSPNRQTYEQYF.

This clone was observed a single time. The genes are TRBV24-1 and TRBJ1-2; a weak D match, TRBD1 (6 bases). CDR3 length: 13 amino acids. Germline loops: CDR1 KGHDR, CDR2 SFDVKD. The germline V and J ends were trimmed by 5 bases and 8 bases, with 14 bases remaining between them. Here the CDR3 reads CATSAQDRIGYTF. CDR3 in DNA: TGTGCCACCAGTGCTCAGGACAGAATCGGCTACACCTTC.

The chain has TRBV19 and TRBJ2-3; D perhaps matches TRBD1 (6 bases). This CDR3 comprises 14 residues. The germline V gene has CDR1 LNHDA and CDR2 SQIVND (reference sequence). V was clipped by 7 bases and J by 5 bases, with 16 bases between them. CDR3 protein: CASTETGREDTQYF. In DNA, the CDR3 is TGTGCCAGTACCGAGACAGGACGGGAAGATACGCAGTATTTT.

The chain links TRBV2 to TRBJ1-1; TRBD1 is a possible D gene (5 bases). In germline, CDR1 is SNHLY, CDR2 FYNNEI. The length of the CDR3 is 15 residues. V lost 4 bases and J 0 bases, leaving 12 bases between the germline ends. The CDR3 region is CASSGQPKMNTEAFF. Written as DNA, the CDR3 is TGTGCCAGCAGTGGACAGCCAAAAATGAACACTGAAGCTTTCTTT.

This clone showed up just once. The V call is TRBV4-3, the J call TRBJ1-2; D unresolved. Germline V lookup: CDR1 LGHNA, CDR2 YSLEER. This CDR3 contains 15 residues. Deletions cut 0 bases from V and 7 bases from J, with 15 bases between. The CDR3 DNA follows: TGCGCCAGCAGCCAAGATACCGGTCGGAGTTCTGGCTACACCTTC. It codes for CASSQDTGRSSGYTF.

The CDR3 region is CAISEEREVYEQYF. CDR3 coding DNA: TGTGCCATCAGTGAGGAACGGGAGGTCTACGAGCAGTACTTC. This sequence joins TRBV10-3 and TRBJ2-7; 7 bases line up with TRBD2. The CDR3 has 14 residues. Germline CDR1 ENHRY, CDR2 SYGVKD. The junction had 4 bases not matched to a gene; V was cut back by 2 bases and J by 3 bases.

This clone was observed a single time. The CDR3 sequence is CASRVEVGTGANYGYTF. The CDR3 nucleotides are TGCGCCAGCAGGGTCGAGGTTGGGACAGGGGCGAACTATGGCTACACCTTC. The chain joins TRBV5-1 to TRBJ1-2, with TRBD1 identical over 10 bases. The CDR3 is 17 amino acids. Trimming cost V 5 bases and J 2 bases; bases outside gene matches: 12. CDR1 is SGHRS, CDR2 YFSETQ, per germline. Variable domain in full (rest from reference TRBV5-1 and TRBJ1-2): KAGVTQTPRYLIKTRGQQVTLSCSPISGHRSVSWYQQTPGQGLQFLFEYFSETQRNKGNFPGRFSGRQFSNSRSEMNVSTLELGDSALYLCASRVEVGTGANYGYTFGSGTRLTVV.

The chain joins TRBV7-8 to TRBJ1-6, with D possibly TRBD1 on 5 matching bases. Per germline, CDR1 SGHVS and CDR2 FQNEAQ. This CDR3 has 16 residues. V lost 1 base to trimming and J lost 10 bases, with 17 bases between them. CDR3 sequence: CASSLDVAGRSSPLHF. The CDR3 DNA reads TGTGCCAGCAGCTTAGATGTTGCAGGGCGATCGTCACCCCTCCACTTT.

The chain combines TRBV7-9 with TRBJ1-1; tentative D call: TRBD1 (6 bases). Germline values: CDR1 SEHNR, CDR2 FQNEAQ (reference sequence). The CDR3 totals 15 residues. Between the trimmed V and J ends, which lost 6 bases and 1 base, there was a span of 15 bases. The CDR3 loop reads CASRLPRGANTEAFF. The DNA for the CDR3 is TGTGCCAGCAGACTACCTCGGGGGGCGAACACTGAAGCTTTCTTT.

V is TRBV2 and J is TRBJ2-2; the match to TRBD2 covers 7 bases. Germline CDR1 and CDR2: SNHLY and FYNNEI. The CDR3 is 13 amino acids. The V gene end was trimmed by 5 bases and the J gene end by 6 bases; junction bases not matched to a gene: 3. The chain's CDR3 is CASSRDYAGELFF. The CDR3 coding sequence is TGTGCCAGCAGTAGGGACTACGCCGGGGAGCTGTTTTTT. Based on the CDR3 plus reference TRBV2 and TRBJ2-2, the full variable domain is EPEVTQTPSHQVTQMGQEVILRCVPISNHLYFYWYRQILGQKVEFLVSFYNNEISEKSEIFDDQFSVERPDGSNFTLKIRSTKLEDSAMYFCASSRDYAGELFFGEGSRLTVL.

J is TRBJ2-1 and V is TRBV7-2; no reliable D call. CDR3 length: 15 residues. V was pared by 4 bases and J by 6 bases, with 16 bases between. Germline CDR1 is SGHTA and CDR2 is FQGNSA. The CDR3 DNA reads TGTGCCAGCAGCTCCCGCGCGTCTAGGTTCAATGAGCAGTTCTTC. Its translation: CASSSRASRFNEQFF. Using reference TRBV7-2 and TRBJ2-1 for the parts outside the CDR3, the full variable domain is GAGVSQSPSNKVTEKGKDVELRCDPISGHTALYWYRQSLGQGLEFLIYFQGNSAPDKSGLPSDRFSAERTGGSVSTLTIQRTQQEDSAVYLCASSSRASRFNEQFFGPGTRLTVL.

The genes are TRBV12-3 or TRBV12-4 and TRBJ1-2; D is unresolved. The length of the CDR3 is 13 residues. Trimming removed 3 bases at V and 3 bases at J, with 8 bases between. Here the CDR3 DNA reads TGTGCCAGCAGTTTTGAGGCTCACTATGGCTACACCTTC. As protein: CASSFEAHYGYTF.

The chain links TRBV28 to TRBJ1-4; TRBD1 aligns across 10 bases. The CDR3 extends over 12 amino acids. Germline lookup yields CDR1 MDHEN and CDR2 SYDVKM. V was clipped by 10 bases and J by 12 bases; unmatched bases: 8. DNA of the CDR3: TGTGCCACCTGGGACAGGGGACGGGAACTGTTTTTT. Translated: CATWDRGRELFF.

The chain employs TRBV4-3 and TRBJ2-7; 9 nucleotides line up with TRBD1. CDR1 and CDR2 from the germline V gene are LGHNA and YSLEER. CDR3 length: 14 amino acids. J was trimmed by 6 bases and V by 3 bases; bases with no gene match: 6. This CDR3 is CASSQGQGRAEQYF. The DNA of the CDR3 is TGCGCCAGCAGCCAGGGACAGGGACGCGCCGAGCAGTACTTC.

With regard to this clone: Other DNA sequences from this sample encode an identical CDR3 as well. The chain carries TRBV7-2 and TRBJ2-7; TRBD2 is a possible D gene (6 bases). V was trimmed by 3 bases and J by 1 base, leaving 7 bases between them. Germline CDR1 is SGHTA and CDR2 is FQGNSA. CDR3 length equals 13 residues. CDR3 region: CASSFGGSYEQYF. Here the CDR3 DNA reads TGTGCCAGCAGCTTTGGGGGGTCCTACGAGCAGTACTTC.

The chain is built from TRBV18 and TRBJ1-3; the D is unclear. CDR1 is KGHSH and CDR2 is LQKENI in the germline V gene. The CDR3 consists of 13 residues. V was shortened by 2 bases and J by 6 bases, with 8 bases between the two germline ends. CDR3 protein: CASSPMGENTIYF. The CDR3 nucleotides are TGTGCCAGCTCACCAATGGGCGAAAACACCATATATTTT.

The chain recombines TRBV2 with TRBJ1-1; 9 bases agree with TRBD1. The V segment lost 6 bases and the J segment 4 bases; nucleotides outside the gene matches: 6. Germline-derived CDR1 and CDR2 are SNHLY and FYNNEI. There are 14 residues in the CDR3. DNA of the CDR3: TGTGCCAGCAGGTCCGGGACAGGGTTCACTGAAGCTTTCTTT. Protein: CASRSGTGFTEAFF.

V is TRBV19 and J is TRBJ2-7, with a tentative D call TRBD1 (5 bases). The CDR3 is 14 amino acids. Per the germline V gene, CDR1 is LNHDA and CDR2 is SQIVND (reference sequence). Trimming cost V 1 base and J 3 bases, with 10 bases left between them. The CDR3 DNA reads TGTGCCAGTAGTATAGGACAGCTGCACTACGAGCAGTACTTC. Amino acids: CASSIGQLHYEQYF.

This clone was detected a few times. The V gene is TRBV28, the J gene TRBJ1-5; D is possibly TRBD1 (6 bases). Germline V lookup: CDR1 MDHEN, CDR2 SYDVKM. The CDR3 has 15 amino acids. V was clipped by 2 bases and J by 1 base, with 9 bases between them. CDR3 in DNA: TGTGCCAGCAGTTTACGGGGGGCAAGCAATCAGCCCCAGCATTTT. It is translated as CASSLRGASNQPQHF.

The rearrangement uses TRBV15 and TRBJ1-2, with D tentatively TRBD1 (5 bases). The germline CDR1 and CDR2 sequences are LNHNV and YYDKDF (reference sequence). The CDR3 runs 13 residues. V gave up 4 bases and J gave up 2 bases, with 8 bases separating them. The CDR3 sequence: CATSTRGNYGYTF. The DNA for the CDR3 is TGTGCCACCAGCACTAGGGGAAACTATGGCTACACCTTC.

The rearrangement uses TRBV6-5 and TRBJ1-1, with TRBD1 matching 7 bases. The germline V gene encodes CDR1 MNHEY and CDR2 SVGAGI. This CDR3 contains 14 residues. V shed 4 bases and J 0 bases; nucleotides not matched to a gene: 2. The CDR3, as DNA: TGTGCCAGCAGTTGGGACAGCCTGAACACTGAAGCTTTCTTT. It encodes CASSWDSLNTEAFF.

The V call is TRBV5-1, the J call TRBJ1-2; TRBD1 might be the D (5 bases). Germline lookup yields CDR1 SGHRS and CDR2 YFSETQ. This CDR3 contains 15 residues. V gave up 3 bases and J gave up 6 bases, with 18 bases separating them. CDR3 sequence: CASSYGQHAFDGYTF. CDR3 sequence (DNA): TGCGCCAGCAGCTATGGACAACACGCGTTCGATGGCTACACCTTC.

The chain combines TRBV4-1 with TRBJ1-5; TRBD1 is a possible D gene (6 bases). Germline CDR1 reads MGHRA; CDR2 reads YSYEKL. Deletions cut 1 base from V and 0 bases from J, with 16 bases between. The CDR3 has 18 residues. The CDR3 loop reads CASSQGRDKDSSNQPQHF. In DNA, the CDR3 is TGCGCCAGCAGCCAAGGCCGGGACAAGGACAGTAGCAATCAGCCCCAGCATTTT.

This clone showed up just once. The chain has TRBV7-2 and TRBJ2-5, with 9 bases lining up with TRBD1. CDR1 and CDR2 (germline): SGHTA, FQGNSA. The length of the CDR3 is 13 residues. The V gene end was trimmed by 5 bases and the J gene end by 3 bases; junction bases not matched to a gene: 1. CDR3 coding DNA: TGTGCCAGCAGCCGGGACAGGGAAGAGACCCAGTACTTC. Translation gives CASSRDREETQYF.

This clone showed up just once. V and J are TRBV3-1 (or the pseudogene TRBV3-2) and TRBJ2-1; 8 bases are a match to TRBD2. V shed 4 bases, J shed 13 bases, and the junction held 12 bases outside the gene matches. The germline V gene has CDR1 LGHDT and CDR2 YNNKEL (reference sequence). CDR3 length: 14 residues. In DNA, the CDR3 is TGTGCCAGCAGCCCAGCCTCGGGGACTAGAAATCAGTTCTTC. Protein product: CASSPASGTRNQFF.

The chain joins TRBV12-1 to TRBJ2-1; the tabulated D call, TRBD2, remains unverified against the DNA. TRBV12-1 is reported as a pseudogene. This CDR3 has 15 amino acids. DNA of the CDR3: TGTGCCAGCAGACCCGGGACTAACTCCGGGAATGAGCAGTTCTTC. It specifies CASRPGTNSGNEQFF.

The rearrangement uses TRBV19 and TRBJ2-7; 12 positions agree with TRBD2. The trim removed 5 bases at V and 1 base at J, leaving 3 bases unmatched. The CDR3 contains 15 residues. The germline CDR1 and CDR2 sequences are LNHDA and SQIVND (reference sequence). The CDR3 loop reads CASSVLAGGSYEQYF. DNA for the CDR3: TGTGCCAGTAGTGTACTAGCGGGGGGATCCTACGAGCAGTACTTC.

V usage is TRBV7-6 and J usage is TRBJ1-3, with 7 bases matching TRBD1. CDR1 and CDR2 (germline): SGHVS, FNYEAQ. V lost 4 bases to trimming and J lost 0 bases; unmatched junction nucleotides: 6. The CDR3 has 16 amino acids. CDR3 loop: CASSSSGTASGNTIYF. The DNA for the CDR3 is TGTGCCAGCAGCTCCTCCGGGACAGCCTCTGGAAACACCATATATTTT.